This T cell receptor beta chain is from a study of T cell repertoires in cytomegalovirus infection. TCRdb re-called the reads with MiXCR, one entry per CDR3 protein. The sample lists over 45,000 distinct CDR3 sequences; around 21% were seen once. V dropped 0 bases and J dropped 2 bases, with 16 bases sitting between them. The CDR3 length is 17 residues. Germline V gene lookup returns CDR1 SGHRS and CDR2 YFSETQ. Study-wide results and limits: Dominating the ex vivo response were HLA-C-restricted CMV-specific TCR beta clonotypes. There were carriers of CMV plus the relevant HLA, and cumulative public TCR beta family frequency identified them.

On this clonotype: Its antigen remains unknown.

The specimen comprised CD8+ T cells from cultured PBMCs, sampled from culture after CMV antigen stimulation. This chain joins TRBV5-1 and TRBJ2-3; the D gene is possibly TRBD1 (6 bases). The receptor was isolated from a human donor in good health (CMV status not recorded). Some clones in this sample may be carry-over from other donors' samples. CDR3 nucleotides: TGCGCCAGCAGCTTGGGGTTACAGGGAAGGTCCACAGATACGCAGTATTTT. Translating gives CASSLGLQGRSTDTQYF. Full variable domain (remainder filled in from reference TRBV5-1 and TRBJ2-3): KAGVTQTPRYLIKTRGQQVTLSCSPISGHRSVSWYQQTPGQGLQFLFEYFSETQRNKGNFPGRFSGRQFSNSRSEMNVSTLELGDSALYLCASSLGLQGRSTDTQYFGPGTRLTVL.